The rows below give T cell receptor beta chains drawn from one sample of a study of chemoradiotherapy in HPV16-positive cancers. Produced via immunoSEQ multiplex PCR; TCRdb's table is partial and in-frame only. The profile shows around 22,000 clones, over 85% of them singletons. Specimen: blood, collected from a patient who underwent chemoradiotherapy. All receptors come from a human donor with HPV-associated anogenital cancer. Each CDR3 is given with its conserved first and last residue. The D gene is left open where the match is weak. A row's size may be missing; if present it is once, few, many or a size class.

d_gene: -
j_gene: TRBJ2-5
abundance: -
v_gene: TRBV5-6
len: 14
CDR3nt: TGTGCCAGCAGCTTGCTGGTCCACCAAGAGACCCAGTACTTC
CDR3aa: CASSLLVHQETQYF

d_gene: -
j_gene: TRBJ1-2
abundance: -
v_gene: TRBV6-5
len: 16
CDR3nt: TGTGCCAGCAGTTCCCGAGGGACGGCGGAGGGATATGGCTACACCTTC
CDR3aa: CASSSRGTAEGYGYTF

d_gene: -
j_gene: TRBJ2-6
abundance: -
v_gene: TRBV4-1
len: 18
CDR3nt: TGCGCCAGCAGCCAACGGACCGAGTCGGCCGTGGGGGCCAACGTCCTGACTTTC
CDR3aa: CASSQRTESAVGANVLTF

d_gene: -
j_gene: TRBJ2-3
abundance: -
v_gene: TRBV19
len: 11
CDR3nt: TGTGCCAGTAGTACCTACGATACGCAGTATTTT
CDR3aa: CASSTYDTQYF

d_gene: -
j_gene: TRBJ1-2
abundance: medium-sized
v_gene: TRBV19
len: 11
CDR3nt: TGTGCCAGTAGTGCCGCAGGGGCCTGGACCTTC
CDR3aa: CASSAAGAWTF

d_gene: -
j_gene: TRBJ2-7
abundance: -
v_gene: TRBV5-1
len: 13
CDR3nt: TGCGCCAGCAGCTTGGCCGTGGAGGGCGAGCAGTACTTC
CDR3aa: CASSLAVEGEQYF

d_gene: -
j_gene: TRBJ2-5
abundance: once
v_gene: TRBV19
len: 15
CDR3nt: TGTGCCAGTAGCCGGGGCTCATTCTTACAAGAGACCCAGTACTTC
CDR3aa: CASSRGSFLQETQYF

d_gene: TRBD2
j_gene: TRBJ2-5
abundance: -
v_gene: TRBV6-4
len: 16
CDR3nt: TGTGCCAGCAGTCCAACTAGCGGGAGCTCAGAAGAGACCCAGTACTTC
CDR3aa: CASSPTSGSSEETQYF

d_gene: TRBD1
j_gene: TRBJ1-1
abundance: -
v_gene: TRBV29-1
len: 12
CDR3nt: TGCAGCCTACAGGGGATGAACACTGAAGCTTTCTTT
CDR3aa: CSLQGMNTEAFF

d_gene: TRBD2
j_gene: TRBJ2-2
abundance: -
v_gene: TRBV5-4
len: 17
CDR3nt: TGTGCCAGCAGCCCCGGACTAGCGGATACGAACACCGGGGAGCTGTTTTTT
CDR3aa: CASSPGLADTNTGELFF

d_gene: -
j_gene: TRBJ2-2
abundance: -
v_gene: TRBV7-2
len: 15
CDR3nt: TGTGCCAGCAGCCGGGGATTGCCGAACACCGGGGAGCTGTTTTTT
CDR3aa: CASSRGLPNTGELFF

d_gene: TRBD2
j_gene: TRBJ2-1
abundance: -
v_gene: TRBV12-5
len: 14
CDR3nt: TGTGCTAGTGGTTTGGCCTTTAGCGGGCAAGGGGAGTTCTTC
CDR3aa: CASGLAFSGQGEFF

d_gene: -
j_gene: TRBJ2-3
abundance: once
v_gene: TRBV29-1
len: 14
CDR3nt: TGCAGCGTTGAACCCCCCCTAGTCACAGATACGCAGTATTTT
CDR3aa: CSVEPPLVTDTQYF

d_gene: TRBD1
j_gene: TRBJ1-1
abundance: -
v_gene: TRBV7-9
len: 13
CDR3nt: TGTGCCAGCAGCTTAGGGACAGGGCGGGAAGCTTTCTTT
CDR3aa: CASSLGTGREAFF

d_gene: -
j_gene: TRBJ2-1
abundance: -
v_gene: TRBV9
len: 16
CDR3nt: TGTGCCAGCAGCGTAGCTCTTAGTTCCCCCGACAATGAGCAGTTCTTC
CDR3aa: CASSVALSSPDNEQFF

d_gene: -
j_gene: TRBJ2-3
abundance: -
v_gene: TRBV6-5
len: 16
CDR3nt: TGTGCCAGCAGTTACTCGAGGAAGTCACGCACAGATACGCAGTATTTT
CDR3aa: CASSYSRKSRTDTQYF

d_gene: -
j_gene: TRBJ1-3
abundance: -
v_gene: TRBV5-4
len: 13
CDR3nt: TGTGCCAGCAGCTCCACAACAGGAAACACCATATATTTT
CDR3aa: CASSSTTGNTIYF

d_gene: TRBD2
j_gene: TRBJ2-3
abundance: few
v_gene: TRBV4-2
len: 16
CDR3nt: TGTGCCAGCAGCCAAGATACTAGCGGGAGCCCAGATACGCAGTATTTT
CDR3aa: CASSQDTSGSPDTQYF

d_gene: TRBD2
j_gene: TRBJ2-1
abundance: -
v_gene: TRBV19
len: 16
CDR3nt: TGTGCCAGTAGTATAATGGGGGCTAGCGGGCACAATGAGCAGTTCTTC
CDR3aa: CASSIMGASGHNEQFF

d_gene: TRBD1
j_gene: TRBJ1-2
abundance: -
v_gene: TRBV9
len: 15
CDR3nt: TGTACCAGCAGCGCTATGTTGACAGGGACCTATGGCTACACCTTC
CDR3aa: CTSSAMLTGTYGYTF